The next 15 T cell receptor beta chains were all read from a single sample in a study of blood T cell repertoires in COVID-19. The table came from immunoSEQ multiplex PCR; TCRdb's copy has only in-frame clones and leaves some out. The data contain around 220,000 clones, approximately 86% of them seen just once; the ten biggest clones take up roughly 10%. Sequencing input: peripheral blood. These receptors originate from a woman in her forties or fifties with COVID-19, enrolled during active disease.

The chain couples TRBV14 to TRBJ1-2, with D hard to call. The CDR3 has 15 amino acids. The germline V gene encodes CDR1 SGHDN and CDR2 FVKESK. V lost 1 base and J 6 bases, leaving 15 bases between the germline ends. This CDR3 is CASSQGRRGINGYTF. In DNA form, the CDR3 reads TGTGCCAGCAGCCAAGGGCGGCGAGGTATAAATGGCTACACCTTC.

The chain uses TRBV28 and TRBJ2-7; TRBD1 matches 10 bases. The V segment lost 5 bases and the J segment 0 bases; nucleotides outside the gene matches: 13. The length of the CDR3 is 18 residues. Germline assignment: CDR1 MDHEN and CDR2 SYDVKM. The CDR3 DNA reads TGTGCCAGCAGTGACGCCATGGGGGACAGGGGAGTCTCCTACGAGCAGTACGTC. It codes for CASSDAMGDRGVSYEQYV.

Of note for this clone: Other DNA sequences in this specimen translate into the identical CDR3. The chain carries TRBV27 and TRBJ2-2, with TRBD2 identical over 7 bases. The germline gives CDR1 MNHEY, CDR2 SMNVEV (reference sequence). CDR3 length: 16 residues. The junction had 8 bases not matched to a gene; V was cut back by 3 bases and J by 4 bases. In DNA, the CDR3 is TGTGCCAGCAGTTTGTTGGGGGGGGGTCTCACCGGGGAGCTGTTTTTT. As protein: CASSLLGGGLTGELFF.

V and J are TRBV9 and TRBJ2-7; TRBD1 matches at 8 bases. The CDR3 has 17 amino acids. From germline, CDR1 is SGDLS and CDR2 YYNGEE. V gave up 4 bases and J gave up 7 bases; unmatched junction bases: 19. CDR3 residues: CASSPLGGQGPLGEQYF. DNA of the CDR3: TGTGCCAGCAGCCCACTCGGTGGACAGGGCCCTCTAGGGGAGCAGTACTTC.

This chain joins TRBV5-4 and TRBJ1-2; D is unresolved. Germline CDR1 and CDR2: SGHNT and YYREEE (reference sequence). The CDR3 has 14 residues. Trimming pared 1 base from V and 2 bases from J, leaving 9 bases between. The CDR3 here is CASSLRGANYGYTF. The CDR3 DNA reads TGTGCCAGCAGCTTGCGGGGTGCGAACTATGGCTACACCTTC. The full variable domain, rest sourced from reference TRBV5-4 and TRBJ1-2, is ETGVTQSPTHLIKTRGQQVTLRCSSQSGHNTVSWYQQALGQGPQFIFQYYREEENGRGNFPPRFSGLQFPNYSSELNVNALELDDSALYLCASSLRGANYGYTFGSGTRLTVV.

With regard to this clone: At one of its ends the junction is not consistent with the germline gene, which may arise from a read error. The chain combines TRBV24-1 with TRBJ1-1; D is possibly TRBD1 (5 bases). This CDR3 has 13 amino acids. Per germline, CDR1 KGHDR and CDR2 SFDVKD. This CDR3 reads CATRGLGSTEAFF. CDR3 coding DNA: TGTGCCACCAGGGGGCTTGGATCGACTGAGGCTTTCTTT.

The gene calls are TRBV5-1 and TRBJ1-1; weak D call: TRBD1 (5 bases). Germline CDR1 is SGHRS and CDR2 is YFSETQ. Trimming removed 4 bases at V and 4 bases at J, with 11 bases between. The CDR3 covers 13 residues. CDR3 sequence reads: CASSLDGATEAFF. DNA for the CDR3: TGCGCCAGCAGCCTTGATGGGGCCACTGAAGCTTTCTTT.

The V gene is TRBV4-3, the J gene TRBJ1-3; 8 bases fit TRBD1. CDR1 and CDR2 (germline): LGHNA, YSLEER. V lost 0 bases and J lost 4; bases outside the gene matches: 5. The CDR3 covers 16 residues. CDR3 nucleotide sequence: TGCGCCAGCAGCCAAGATCAGGGGGCGCGGGGAAACACCATATATTTT. Translating gives CASSQDQGARGNTIYF.

The rearrangement joins TRBV30 to TRBJ1-2; no definite D call. Germline V lookup: CDR1 GTSNPN, CDR2 SVGIG (reference sequence). The CDR3 has 14 amino acids. V lost 5 bases and J 4 bases, leaving 17 bases between the germline ends. DNA of the CDR3: TGTGCCTGGGGACTTGCTTCATCTACCTATGGCTACACCTTC. Translating it yields CAWGLASSTYGYTF. The full variable domain, its missing parts supplied by reference TRBV30 and TRBJ1-2, is SQTIHQWPATLVQPVGSPLSLECTVEGTSNPNLYWYRQAAGRGLQLLFYSVGIGQISSEVPQNLSASRPQDRQFILSSKKLLLSDSGFYLCAWGLASSTYGYTFGSGTRLTVV.

This clone was detected once. The rearrangement uses TRBV19 and TRBJ1-2, with D perhaps matching TRBD1 (6 bases). The germline V gene has CDR1 LNHDA and CDR2 SQIVND (reference sequence). With 11 bases removed from V and 5 bases from J, the gap between germline ends came to 9 bases. The CDR3 has 10 residues. CDR3 in DNA: TGTGCCGTCAGGGGATATGGCTACACCTTC. Translating gives CAVRGYGYTF.

The CDR3, as DNA: TGTGCCAGTGGACAGCTTAACAGTCACGAGCAGTACTTC. This sequence encodes CASGQLNSHEQYF. V usage is TRBV19 and J usage is TRBJ2-7; D might be TRBD1 (6 bases). Germline V gene data show CDR1 as LNHDA and CDR2 as SQIVND (reference sequence). V lost 8 bases to trimming and J lost 5 bases, with 16 bases between them. The CDR3 loop spans 13 amino acids.

This clone was seen a single time. CDR3 in amino acids: CAISEPDRSFYGYTF. The CDR3 region has the DNA TGTGCCATCAGTGAGCCGGACAGGTCCTTCTATGGCTACACCTTC. The J gene is TRBJ1-2, the V gene TRBV10-3, with 7 bases lining up with TRBD1. The V gene end was trimmed by 2 bases and the J gene end by 4 bases; junction bases not matched to a gene: 7. The germline CDR1 and CDR2 sequences are ENHRY and SYGVKD. The CDR3 sequence is 15 residues long.

The genes are TRBV15 and TRBJ2-7, with D possibly being TRBD2 (6 bases). Trimming stripped 8 bases from V and 0 bases from J, with 17 bases between. The CDR3 has 15 residues. The V gene's germline CDR1 is LNHNV and CDR2 YYDKDF (reference sequence). In DNA form, the CDR3 reads TGTGCCACCCGTGTCGGGGACGGGAGCTCCTACGAGCAGTACGTC. This codes for CATRVGDGSSYEQYV.

This clone came up once. The chain has TRBV3-1 (or the pseudogene TRBV3-2) and TRBJ2-3; weak D call: TRBD2 (5 bases). The CDR3 loop spans 15 amino acids. V was cut by 3 bases and J by 4 bases, with 14 bases left in between. Looked up from germline, CDR1 is LGHDT and CDR2 is YNNKEL (reference sequence). The CDR3 region is CASSHTSISADTQYF. Here the CDR3 DNA reads TGTGCCAGCAGCCACACTAGTATAAGCGCAGATACGCAGTATTTT.

This chain connects TRBV19 to TRBJ1-1; D is perhaps TRBD1 (6 bases). CDR1 and CDR2 (germline): LNHDA, SQIVND (reference sequence). This CDR3 has 15 residues. V shed 3 bases and J shed 2 bases, with 13 bases lying between them. Here the CDR3 reads CASSIPGQYNTEAFF. The CDR3 nucleotides are TGTGCCAGTAGTATTCCCGGACAGTATAACACTGAAGCTTTCTTT. Filled out from reference TRBV19 and TRBJ1-1, the complete variable domain reads DGGITQSPKYLFRKEGQNVTLSCEQNLNHDAMYWYRQDPGQGLRLIYYSQIVNDFQKGDIAEGYSVSREKKESFPLTVTSAQKNPTAFYLCASSIPGQYNTEAFFGQGTRLTVV.